Following are 30 T cell receptor beta chains from one sample sequenced in a study of blood T cells in healthy people across ages. Combining a sample-barcoded 5' primer with a J-beta primer mix, a second PCR ran for roughly 7 to 12 cycles. Using its own MiXCR run on the 5' RACE reads, TCRdb lists one record per CDR3 protein. The sample holds around 2 million distinct CDR3 sequences, roughly two fifths seen once. The sample comprised blood. The receptors shown here come from a human donor in good health.

The chain has TRBV9 and TRBJ2-5; 8 bases map to TRBD2. CDR3 length: 17 amino acids. Germline CDR1 and CDR2: SGDLS and YYNGEE. Trimming at V came to 0 bases and at J to 1 base, leaving 8 bases not matched to a gene. Written as DNA, the CDR3 is TGTGCCAGCAGCGTAGGGAGCGGGGGCTTCATCCAAGAGACCCAGTACTTC. It codes for CASSVGSGGFIQETQYF.

V usage is TRBV30 and J usage is TRBJ2-3; D remains unclear. V lost 0 bases and J 9 bases, leaving 10 bases between the germline ends. The germline V gene encodes CDR1 GTSNPN and CDR2 SVGIG (reference sequence). This CDR3 has 12 residues. The CDR3, as DNA: TGTGCCTGGAGTGTGAAGGTGGAGACGCAGTATTTT. It specifies CAWSVKVETQYF.

This clonotype has a handful of counts. The chain couples TRBV9 to TRBJ2-7; no firm D call. Germline V CDR1 and CDR2: SGDLS, YYNGEE. The CDR3 length is 13 residues. The V gene lost 2 bases and the J gene lost 3 bases, with 9 bases spanning the gap. CDR3 coding DNA: TGTGCCAGCAGCGTGATGGAAAGCTACGAGCAGTACTTC. Protein product: CASSVMESYEQYF.

The chain couples TRBV29-1 to TRBJ2-3; either TRBD1 or TRBD2 may supply D (5 bases each). The germline V gene has CDR1 SQVTM and CDR2 ANQGSEA. Trimming pared 5 bases from V and 0 bases from J, leaving 21 bases between. The CDR3 runs 17 residues. The CDR3 DNA sequence: TGCAGCGTTTCTTTACCCGGGACGTTGTCTAGCACAGATACGCAGTATTTT. This sequence encodes CSVSLPGTLSSTDTQYF.

This chain connects TRBV2 to TRBJ1-1, with 11 bases identical to TRBD1. There are 15 residues in the CDR3. CDR1 is SNHLY, CDR2 FYNNEI, per germline. J lost 5 bases, V lost 6 bases, and 8 bases had no gene match. The CDR3: CASSGQGARWTEAFF. In DNA form, the CDR3 reads TGTGCCAGCAGCGGACAGGGGGCAAGATGGACTGAAGCTTTCTTT.

The chain couples TRBV11-2 to TRBJ2-5; D possibly uses TRBD1 or TRBD2 (5 bases each). V was trimmed by 3 bases and J by 2 bases, leaving 16 bases between them. The germline gives CDR1 SGHAT, CDR2 FQNNGV. CDR3 length: 16 amino acids. The CDR3 bases are TGTGCCAGCAGCTTGTTCTACCGGGACGTACAAGAGACCCAGTACTTC. It is translated as CASSLFYRDVQETQYF.

The V gene is TRBV15, the J gene TRBJ2-3; 9 bases line up with TRBD2. Trimming cost V 1 base and J 6 bases; bases outside gene matches: 11. This CDR3 is 17 amino acids long. Germline V gene sequence: CDR1 LNHNV, CDR2 YYDKDF (reference sequence). The CDR3 region has the DNA TGTGCCACCAGCAGAGGAGATAGCGGGGGTAGGATGGATACGCAGTATTTT. Translation gives CATSRGDSGGRMDTQYF.

This chain links TRBV11-2 with TRBJ2-1, with D uncertain. The CDR3 sequence is 12 residues long. Per germline, CDR1 SGHAT and CDR2 FQNNGV. The ends were cut back, 5 bases at V and 8 bases at J, with 10 bases in the middle. The CDR3 DNA reads as TGTGCCAGCAGCAAAATGAGCGATGAGCAGTTCTTC. It translates to CASSKMSDEQFF.

This clonotype turned up a few times. The chain joins TRBV7-6 to TRBJ1-2; D perhaps matches TRBD1 (5 bases). Trimming cost V 1 base and J 2 bases, with 14 bases left between them. Germline loops: CDR1 SGHVS, CDR2 FNYEAQ. The CDR3 extends over 16 amino acids. CDR3 sequence reads: CASSLEATAKNYGYTF. Here the CDR3 DNA reads TGTGCCAGCAGCTTAGAGGCGACAGCCAAAAACTATGGCTACACCTTC.

The genes are TRBV6-1 and TRBJ2-7, with D maybe TRBD1 (5 bases). The CDR3 runs to 12 residues. V lost 6 bases, J lost 5 bases, and 11 bases lay in between. CDR1 is MNHNS and CDR2 is SASEGT in the germline V gene. The CDR3, as DNA: TGTGCCAGCAGACCCAGGGTCCACGAGCAGTACTTC. Translated, it gives CASRPRVHEQYF.

The chain is built from TRBV6-5 and TRBJ1-2; weak D call: TRBD1 (5 bases). Trimming cost V 0 bases and J 8 bases, with 13 bases left between them. There are 14 residues in the CDR3. Germline CDR1 and CDR2: MNHEY and SVGAGI. The CDR3 nucleotides are TGTGCCAGCAGTTACTCGGGGGGATTGTACGGCTACACCTTC. Protein: CASSYSGGLYGYTF.

This clonotype has ten or more counts. This chain uses TRBV4-3 with TRBJ2-7, with D possibly TRBD2 on 5 matching bases. The CDR3 runs to 14 residues. V was clipped by 0 bases and J by 2 bases, with 8 bases between them. CDR1 is LGHNA, CDR2 YSLEER, per germline. The CDR3 reads CASSQDRGTYEQYF. The CDR3 DNA follows: TGCGCCAGCAGCCAAGATCGGGGAACCTACGAGCAGTACTTC.

This clonotype was picked up many times. The chain is built from TRBV6-5 and TRBJ2-5; 8 nucleotides align to TRBD2. The CDR3 totals 14 residues. Germline lookup yields CDR1 MNHEY and CDR2 SVGAGI. V dropped 5 bases and J dropped 4; count of bases not matched to a gene: 6. DNA for the CDR3: TGTGCCAGCAGTCTCGGACTAGCCGTAGAGACCCAGTACTTC. Translating gives CASSLGLAVETQYF.

This clonotype came up a few times. This chain connects TRBV4-3 to TRBJ2-7; D is perhaps TRBD1 or TRBD2 (6 bases each). This CDR3 spans 16 amino acids. Germline V gene data show CDR1 as LGHNA and CDR2 as YSLEER. Trimming removed 1 base at V and 6 bases at J, with 19 bases between. The CDR3 nucleotides read TGCGCCAGCAGCCAAGTTGGGGGGCCTCCCATCAGCGAGCAGTACTTC. Its protein product is CASSQVGGPPISEQYF.

This clonotype has more than one count but fewer than ten. The rearrangement links TRBV20-1 to TRBJ2-3, with a tentative D call TRBD2 (6 bases). Germline V gene data show CDR1 as DFQATT and CDR2 as SNEGSKA (reference sequence). The CDR3 is 13 residues long. The CDR3 region has the DNA TGCAGCCACCCTTCGGGGGGCACAGATACGCAGTATTTT. Encoded protein: CSHPSGGTDTQYF.

The chain recombines TRBV7-3 with TRBJ2-3; tentatively, D is TRBD1 (7 bases). Germline lookup yields CDR1 SGHTA and CDR2 FQGTGA. With 0 bases removed from V and 7 bases from J, the gap between germline ends came to 11 bases. The CDR3 spans 14 residues. Here the CDR3 DNA reads TGTGCCAGCAGCTTAACGGCAGGGGGGAATACGCAGTATTTT. It yields the protein CASSLTAGGNTQYF.

The rearrangement links TRBV20-1 to TRBJ1-1; D perhaps matches TRBD1 (5 bases). Trimming took off 1 base at V and 5 bases at J, with 11 bases between the two ends. Looked up from germline, CDR1 is DFQATT and CDR2 is SNEGSKA (reference sequence). The CDR3 consists of 13 residues. The CDR3 DNA reads TGCAGTGCTAGAGGCAGGGTGGAAACTGAAGCTTTCTTT. Protein: CSARGRVETEAFF.

J is TRBJ1-1 and V is TRBV9; perhaps TRBD1 as D (5 bases). The CDR3 has 14 residues. The ends were cut back, 4 bases at V and 6 bases at J, with 16 bases in the middle. The germline V gene encodes CDR1 SGDLS and CDR2 YYNGEE. The chain's CDR3 is CASSPGGELAEAFF. CDR3 in DNA: TGTGCCAGCAGCCCCGGGGGGGAGTTAGCTGAAGCTTTCTTT. Drawing the rest from reference TRBV9 and TRBJ1-1, the complete variable domain is DSGVTQTPKHLITATGQRVTLRCSPRSGDLSVYWYQQSLDQGLQFLIQYYNGEERAKGNILERFSAQQFPDLHSELNLSSLELGDSALYFCASSPGGELAEAFFGQGTRLTVV.

The chain is built from TRBV12-3 or TRBV12-4 and TRBJ1-1; D is possibly TRBD1 (6 bases). With 6 bases removed from V and 6 bases from J, the gap between germline ends came to 20 bases. The CDR3 runs 15 residues. As DNA, the CDR3 is TGTGCCAGCAGCACTACCGTACAGGGTGAACCTGAAGCTTTCTTT. The encoded protein is CASSTTVQGEPEAFF.

The table lists this clonotype with a few counts. The rearrangement joins TRBV12-3 or TRBV12-4 to TRBJ2-1; 8 bases are a match to TRBD1. Germline trimming cut 5 bases from V and 8 bases from J; bases unmatched to any gene: 14. The CDR3 spans 16 residues. CDR3 DNA sequence: TGTGCCAGCAGTACCCGACAGGGGCTCCGTGGCGATGAGCAGTTCTTC. This codes for CASSTRQGLRGDEQFF.

This rearrangement joins TRBV12-3 or TRBV12-4 to TRBJ2-3, with unresolved D. V lost 7 bases and J 2 bases, leaving 13 bases between the germline ends. The CDR3 covers 14 residues. The CDR3 here is CASTLLGFTDTQYF. The CDR3 DNA sequence: TGTGCCAGCACCCTGTTGGGGTTCACAGATACGCAGTATTTT.

The V and J genes are TRBV3-1 and TRBJ2-2, with 8 bases lining up with TRBD2. Germline V CDR1 and CDR2: LGHDT, YNNKEL (reference sequence). The CDR3 covers 15 residues. V dropped 3 bases and J dropped 3; count of bases not matched to a gene: 3. CDR3 protein: CASSQYSGDTGELFF. The CDR3 DNA reads as TGTGCCAGCAGCCAGTATAGCGGGGACACCGGGGAGCTGTTTTTT.

This clonotype was observed a handful of times. This rearrangement joins TRBV6-6 to TRBJ1-2; 7 positions match TRBD1. This CDR3 has 17 amino acids. Trimming at V came to 0 bases and at J to 5 bases, leaving 12 bases not matched to a gene. Germline values: CDR1 MNHNY, CDR2 SVGAGI (reference sequence). The DNA of the CDR3 is TGTGCCAGCAGTTACTCCCAGGGGGGGGGTTCAACGTATGGCTACACCTTC. This sequence encodes CASSYSQGGGSTYGYTF.

The rearrangement links TRBV29-1 to TRBJ2-5, with D uncertain. Trimming stripped 7 bases from V and 4 bases from J, with 16 bases between. CDR1 is SQVTM and CDR2 is ANQGSEA in the germline V gene. This CDR3 is 13 amino acids long. The CDR3 bases are TGCAGCGCCCCTTTGGCTATCGGAGAGACCCAGTACTTC. Translating gives CSAPLAIGETQYF.

The rearrangement uses TRBV4-3 and TRBJ2-3; 9 bases agree with TRBD2. The CDR3 extends over 16 amino acids. Germline V CDR1 and CDR2: LGHNA, YSLEER. Losses at the gene ends were 6 bases for V and 6 bases for J; bases not matched to a gene: 13. CDR3 protein: CASSTLPSGAGDTQYF. CDR3 nucleotides: TGCGCCAGCAGTACTCTCCCTAGCGGGGCCGGGGATACGCAGTATTTT.

The chain couples TRBV14 to TRBJ1-4; possibly TRBD1 for D (5 bases). Germline assignment: CDR1 SGHDN and CDR2 FVKESK. This CDR3 is 14 amino acids long. Trimming took off 0 bases at V and 10 bases at J, with 12 bases between the two ends. The CDR3 bases are TGTGCCAGCAGCCAAGACGGGAGGGGTGGAAAACTGTTTTTT. It yields the protein CASSQDGRGGKLFF.

This rearrangement joins TRBV28 to TRBJ1-1; D is undetermined. The CDR3 consists of 14 residues. Germline CDR1 reads MDHEN; CDR2 reads SYDVKM. Trimming shortened V by 3 bases and J by 4 bases, and 12 bases separated the two germline ends. The CDR3: CASSLQTQATEAFF. In nucleotides, the CDR3 is TGTGCCAGCAGTTTGCAAACTCAGGCCACTGAAGCTTTCTTT.

In its sample, this clonotype was seen a few times. The V gene is TRBV20-1, the J gene TRBJ2-7; 7 bases match TRBD1. The CDR3 runs 15 residues. J lost 4 bases, V lost 0 bases, and 9 bases had no gene match. CDR1 is DFQATT, CDR2 SNEGSKA, per germline (reference sequence). CDR3 loop: CSARDLRQGMYEQYF. The CDR3 bases are TGCAGTGCTAGAGATCTTAGACAGGGAATGTACGAGCAGTACTTC.

The chain carries TRBV9 and TRBJ1-5; D is unclear. CDR1 and CDR2 from the germline V gene are SGDLS and YYNGEE. V dropped 2 bases and J dropped 1 base, with 7 bases sitting between them. The CDR3 is 14 amino acids. The CDR3 DNA reads as TGTGCCAGCAGCGTTGGAACAAGCAATCAGCCCCAGCATTTT. It translates to CASSVGTSNQPQHF.

Turning to this clonotype: An end of the junction differs from the germline gene, which may be a read error. V usage is TRBV7-2 and J usage is TRBJ2-3, with D possibly being TRBD1 (5 bases). Germline V CDR1 and CDR2: SGHTA, FQGNSA. The CDR3 is 16 amino acids. The CDR3 DNA is TGTGCCAGCAACTTAGGGGTTAGTGTAGTTACAGATACGCAGTATTTT. Its translation is CASNLGVSVVTDTQYF.